Following are 2 T cell receptor beta chains from one sample sequenced in a study of blood T cell repertoires in COVID-19. TCRdb keeps only in-frame clones here, not all; method: immunoSEQ multiplex PCR. Among about 61,000 clones listed, 85% to 90% were seen once. Sample: peripheral blood. The receptors originated from a human donor in a cohort sampled during active COVID-19.

The genes are TRBV19 and TRBJ2-7, with a tentative D call TRBD2 (6 bases). The length of the CDR3 is 13 residues. CDR1 LNHDA and CDR2 SQIVND come from the germline V gene (reference sequence). V was cut by 7 bases and J by 4 bases, with 14 bases left in between. CDR3 coding DNA: TGTGCCAGTACTCGGGACTTTCCGTACGAGCAGTACTTC. Protein sequence: CASTRDFPYEQYF.

The chain combines TRBV6-2 or TRBV6-3 with TRBJ2-1, with D maybe TRBD1 (6 bases). The length of the CDR3 is 15 residues. Germline assignment: CDR1 MNHEY and CDR2 SVGEGT. V dropped 5 bases and J dropped 8 bases, with 19 bases sitting between them. This chain's CDR3 is CASSKQGRGIDEQFF. The CDR3 DNA sequence: TGTGCCAGCAGTAAACAGGGACGAGGTATCGATGAGCAGTTCTTC.